A selection of T cell receptor beta chains follows, all from one sample in a study of a mutant IDH1 vaccine in newly diagnosed glioma. Method: immunoSEQ multiplex PCR; TCRdb's copy keeps in-frame clones and lacks some. The table includes about 25,000 clones, 65% to 85% detected once. No antigen has been identified for these receptors. Specimen: PBMCs, collected from a glioma patient whose treatment included an IDH1 peptide vaccine. All receptors derive from a woman younger than 35 with glioma. CDR3s include the opening cysteine and the closing phenylalanine or tryptophan. The D gene is left open where the match is weak. Clone size is stated in some rows and not others, as once, few, many or a class when expanded.

v_call	j_call	clone_size	d_call	cdr3_aa	cdr3_nt
TRBV19	TRBJ2-7	-	TRBD1	CASKGGETTYEQYF	TGTGCCAGTAAAGGGGGCGAAACTACCTACGAGCAGTACTTC
TRBV5-8	TRBJ1-5	medium-sized	TRBD1	CASSLDRGMSRQPQHF	TGTGCCAGCAGCTTGGACAGGGGCATGTCGCGTCAGCCCCAGCATTTT
TRBV14	TRBJ1-6	once	-	CASSQFSGNNSPLHF	TGTGCCAGCAGCCAATTCTCAGGGAATAATTCACCCCTCCACTTT
TRBV5-5	TRBJ1-3	-	-	CASSLHAGRAESGNTIYF	TGTGCCAGCAGCTTGCATGCTGGTAGGGCGGAGTCTGGAAACACCATATATTTT
TRBV4-3	TRBJ2-7	-	-	CASSQGGGEQYF	TGCGCCAGCAGCCAAGGTGGCGGCGAGCAGTACTTC
TRBV4-3	TRBJ1-4	-	-	CASSQESSAFNEKLFF	TGCGCCAGCAGCCAAGAAAGCTCAGCATTCAATGAAAAACTGTTTTTT
TRBV6-1	TRBJ2-3	-	TRBD2	CASQLAETTDTQYF	TGTGCCAGCCAACTAGCGGAGACCACAGATACGCAGTATTTT
TRBV30	TRBJ2-7	-	-	CAWSDTYRGRGSPYEQYF	TGTGCCTGGAGTGATACCTACAGAGGCAGGGGATCCCCCTACGAGCAGTACTTC
TRBV11-3	TRBJ2-3	-	-	CASSSAQVLDTQYF	TGTGCCAGCAGCTCAGCACAGGTTTTAGATACGCAGTATTTT
TRBV10-1	TRBJ2-3	few	-	CASSAGHLGTDTQYF	TGCGCCAGCAGTGCGGGGCACCTCGGGACAGATACGCAGTATTTT
TRBV5-1	TRBJ1-4	-	-	CASSGGRQGGNEKLFF	TGCGCCAGCAGCGGAGGGAGGCAGGGAGGTAATGAAAAACTGTTTTTT
TRBV7-8	TRBJ1-2	-	-	CASSQSGGRGGYGYTF	TGTGCCAGCAGCCAGTCGGGGGGCCGAGGGGGCTATGGCTACACCTTC
TRBV7-9	TRBJ1-2	-	-	CASTAPANYGYTF	TGTGCCAGCACCGCACCCGCCAACTATGGCTACACCTTC
TRBV7-9	TRBJ2-7	few	-	CASSLFTTLDEQYF	TGTGCCAGCAGCTTATTTACGACCTTGGACGAGCAGTACTTC
TRBV9	TRBJ2-1	-	TRBD1	CASSVAGGSYNEQFF	TGTGCCAGCAGCGTAGCAGGGGGCTCCTACAATGAGCAGTTCTTC
TRBV5-1	TRBJ2-1	-	-	CASSLEGSYNEQFF	TGCGCCAGCAGCTTGGAGGGATCGTACAATGAGCAGTTCTTC
TRBV6-1	TRBJ1-5	-	TRBD1	CASRDYFDRAQPQHF	TGTGCCAGCCGAGACTATTTCGACAGGGCTCAGCCCCAGCATTTT
TRBV2	TRBJ2-7	-	-	CASSQGTQASYEQYF	TGTGCCAGCAGCCAGGGGACGCAGGCGTCCTACGAGCAGTACTTC
TRBV10-3	TRBJ1-1	-	-	CAISESLGGNTEAFF	TGTGCCATCAGTGAGTCGTTGGGGGGGAACACTGAAGCTTTCTTT
TRBV5-5	TRBJ2-1	few	TRBD1	CASSSPGQGHNEQFF	TGTGCCAGCAGCTCCCCGGGACAGGGCCACAATGAGCAGTTCTTC
TRBV6-6	TRBJ2-7	-	TRBD2	CASRGDVSSYEQYF	TGTGCCAGCCGGGGGGATGTCAGTTCCTACGAGCAGTACTTC
TRBV4-3	TRBJ2-7	-	-	CASSQATVGQGAYEQYF	TGCGCCAGCAGCCAAGCAACGGTGGGGCAGGGAGCCTACGAGCAGTACTTC
TRBV5-6	TRBJ1-2	-	-	CASSFPYRGLRDGYTF	TGTGCCAGCAGCTTTCCTTATCGGGGACTCAGGGATGGCTACACCTTC
TRBV7-9	TRBJ2-5	-	-	CASSLRAPQETQYF	TGTGCCAGCAGCTTAAGGGCACCGCAAGAGACCCAGTACTTC
TRBV7-9	TRBJ2-1	-	-	CASSLFNNEQFF	TGTGCCAGCAGCTTATTTAACAATGAGCAGTTCTTC
TRBV30	TRBJ1-5	-	-	CAWSSSENQPQHF	TGTGCCTGGAGTAGCAGCGAGAATCAGCCCCAGCATTTT
TRBV2	TRBJ2-1	-	TRBD2	CASSVAGGGNNEQFF	TGTGCCAGCAGTGTGGCGGGAGGGGGAAACAATGAGCAGTTCTTC
TRBV5-1	TRBJ1-2	-	TRBD1	CASSSGQGAIYGYTF	TGCGCCAGCAGCTCGGGACAGGGCGCGATCTATGGCTACACCTTC
TRBV14	TRBJ2-7	-	TRBD2	CASSPSLDSGGSQSYEQYF	TGTGCCAGCAGTCCCTCTCTCGATAGCGGGGGATCCCAGTCCTACGAGCAGTACTTC
TRBV28	TRBJ2-7	-	-	CASSSRVQYF	TGTGCCAGCAGTTCCCGGGTGCAGTACTTC
TRBV15	TRBJ2-5	few	TRBD1	CATSATGTGDETQYF	TGTGCCACCAGCGCTACCGGGACAGGGGACGAGACCCAGTACTTC
TRBV21-1	TRBJ2-7	-	-	CASSKGDWDGASYEQYF	TGTGCCAGCAGCAAAGGAGATTGGGACGGGGCCTCGTACGAGCAGTACTTC
TRBV6-1	TRBJ1-5	-	-	CAATRVSNQPQHF	TGTGCCGCGACGAGGGTTAGCAATCAGCCCCAGCATTTT
TRBV19	TRBJ2-6	-	TRBD1	CASSLQGASSGANVLTF	TGTGCCAGTAGTCTACAGGGGGCCAGCTCTGGGGCCAACGTCCTGACTTTC
TRBV5-4	TRBJ1-2	-	TRBD1	CASSANSGTGSYGYTF	TGTGCCAGCAGCGCAAATTCCGGGACAGGGTCATATGGCTACACCTTC
TRBV4-2	TRBJ1-4	few	-	CASSQDGGDLKDEKLFF	TGTGCCAGCAGCCAAGATGGTGGGGACCTGAAGGATGAAAAACTGTTTTTT
TRBV6-6	TRBJ2-2	few	-	CASSYLGTGELFF	TGTGCCAGCAGTTACCTTGGAACCGGGGAGCTGTTTTTT
TRBV27	TRBJ2-3	-	-	CASAGAGRRDTQYF	TGTGCCAGCGCGGGGGCCGGTCGCAGAGATACGCAGTATTTT
TRBV19	TRBJ1-5	-	-	CASSLGIDTRGTQPQHF	TGTGCCAGTAGTTTAGGGATTGATACCAGGGGCACTCAGCCCCAGCATTTT
TRBV9	TRBJ2-4	-	TRBD2	CASSVGLAGFGKYF	TGTGCCAGCAGCGTAGGACTAGCGGGGTTTGGTAAATACTTC
TRBV20-1	TRBJ1-1	medium-sized	TRBD1	CSASPGQGAFF	TGCAGTGCTAGCCCGGGACAGGGAGCTTTCTTT
TRBV4-1	TRBJ2-7	once	-	CASSQDRPPRSSYEQYF	TGCGCCAGCAGCCAAGATCGCCCCCCCAGGTCCTCCTACGAGCAGTACTTC
TRBV10-3	TRBJ1-6	-	TRBD1	CAISPGQGRDSPLHF	TGTGCCATCAGTCCAGGACAGGGGAGAGATTCACCCCTCCACTTT
TRBV6-5	TRBJ2-5	-	-	CASKNDGGRETQYF	TGTGCCAGCAAAAACGACGGGGGTAGGGAGACCCAGTACTTC
TRBV5-3	TRBJ1-2	-	-	CARSFRDGKSSYTF	TGTGCCAGAAGCTTCCGGGACGGCAAAAGCAGCTACACCTTC
TRBV7-8	TRBJ2-3	-	-	CASSLTGERADTQYF	TGTGCCAGCAGCTTGACAGGAGAAAGGGCAGATACGCAGTATTTT
TRBV10-1	TRBJ1-1	-	TRBD1	CASSESAGGSTEAFF	TGCGCCAGCAGTGAGTCAGCAGGGGGAAGCACTGAAGCTTTCTTT
TRBV11-1	TRBJ2-7	-	-	CASSLFSGEYEQYF	TGTGCCAGCAGCTTATTTTCAGGGGAATACGAGCAGTACTTC
TRBV19	TRBJ1-2	few	TRBD1	CASSQGAVGYTF	TGTGCCAGTAGTCAGGGGGCAGTCGGCTACACCTTC
TRBV4-2	TRBJ2-7	-	TRBD2	CASSQGTSGGREQYF	TGTGCCAGCAGCCAAGGAACTAGCGGGGGACGCGAGCAGTACTTC
TRBV28	TRBJ2-1	few	TRBD2	CASPHGTTYNEQFF	TGTGCCAGCCCTCACGGGACTACCTACAATGAGCAGTTCTTC
TRBV19	TRBJ1-2	-	-	CASSIGLANYGYTF	TGTGCCAGTAGTATTGGCCTAGCTAACTATGGCTACACCTTC
TRBV4-1	TRBJ2-3	once	TRBD2	CATSTAGGLQTSTDTQYF	TGCGCCACCTCAACGGCGGGGGGCCTGCAGACTAGCACAGATACGCAGTATTTT
TRBV10-3	TRBJ2-5	-	-	CAISNPAGTQYF	TGTGCCATCAGTAACCCGGCGGGGACCCAGTACTTC
TRBV7-9	TRBJ2-2	few	TRBD2	CASSLRIQRGGHGELFF	TGTGCCAGCAGCCTAAGGATCCAGCGGGGGGGCCACGGGGAGCTGTTTTTT
TRBV5-8	TRBJ2-7	-	-	CASSLPRALLYEQYF	TGTGCCAGCAGCTTGCCCAGGGCACTTCTCTACGAGCAGTACTTC
TRBV29-1	TRBJ2-3	-	-	CSVERMDTQYF	TGCAGCGTTGAAAGAATGGATACGCAGTATTTT
TRBV5-1	TRBJ2-7	-	-	CASSPRTGLSYEQYF	TGCGCCAGCAGCCCCCGGACTGGACTTTCCTACGAGCAGTACTTC